The clone carrying this T cell receptor (beta chain) has a count of ten or more. Its antigen is currently unknown. The sample comes from a study of shared clonotypes between healthy human individuals. About the study: Donors consisted of two women and a few men between 18 and 49.

Libraries were prepared by immunoSEQ multiplex PCR; TCRdb keeps only in-frame clonotypes and omits some of them. The sample lists about 480,000 clones, approximately 79% occurring once. Study-level results: Only blood underwent sampling, and tissue repertoires likely differ.

Recent vaccinations or acute infections were absent in the healthy HIV-negative adult donors. This CDR3 region has 16 residues. CDR1 is SNHLY and CDR2 is FYNNEI in the germline V gene. Germline trimming cut 6 bases from V and 0 bases from J; bases unmatched to any gene: 7. Sequenced sample: PBMCs. This receptor was taken from a woman in her thirties or forties in good health. Some clones in this sample may be carry-over from other donors' samples. The V gene is TRBV2, the J gene TRBJ1-1; TRBD1 aligns across 10 bases. The CDR3 sequence is CASRTGGWGLNTEAFF. The DNA of the CDR3 is TGTGCCAGCAGGACAGGGGGCTGGGGTTTGAACACTGAAGCTTTCTTT.